This T cell receptor beta chain was found in a study of blood T cells in healthy people across ages. Study results and caveats: Naive and antigen-experienced cells were not separated, limiting conclusive comparison. Comparison with aged donors showed that long-lived donors had more naive CD4+ cells and higher diversity.

Trimming pared 5 bases from V and 0 bases from J, leaving 11 bases between. This CDR3 is 15 amino acids long. Germline V gene sequence: CDR1 SGHTA, CDR2 FQGNSA. For this clonotype: The antigen is not known.

It was with a sample-barcoded 5' primer and a J-beta primer mix that a second PCR of about 6 to 11 cycles was run. Tags on each cDNA molecule came from a template-switch adaptor with 12 random nucleotides. One entry per CDR3 protein, called by TCRdb with MiXCR from the 5' RACE reads. The sample contains over 1,500,000 distinct CDR3 sequences, about 50% of which appear only once. Researchers isolated at least 7 million PBMCs per sample. The sample consisted of blood. J is TRBJ1-5 and V is TRBV7-2, with D tentatively TRBD1 (6 bases). The clonotype was recovered from a woman between 35 and 50 years old in good health. CDR3 residues: CASSPGAYSNQPQHF. DNA for the CDR3: TGTGCCAGCAGCCCAGGGGCGTATAGCAATCAGCCCCAGCATTTT.